This TCR beta chain originates from a study of cytomegalovirus exposure and HLA in healthy donors. Study observations and caveats: Reportedly, diagnosis of cytomegalovirus status by the classifier showed high specificity and sensitivity. Most TCRs appeared rarely, but some public TCRs recurred in many donors. According to the study, approximately 150 TCR beta chains were cytomegalovirus-associated.

This clone was seen once. Its antigen remains unidentified. Data came from immunoSEQ multiplex PCR; TCRdb stores just in-frame clones and leaves some out. The sample lists some 170,000 clones, about 86% occurring once. The material sequenced was PBMCs. This TCR was sampled from a woman aged 18-30 years in good health and CMV-seronegative.

CDR3 residues: CASSSEILVINSPLHF. The CDR3 DNA sequence: TGTGCCAGCTCGTCTGAGATTTTGGTAATTAATTCACCCCTCCACTTT. This chain uses TRBV18 with TRBJ1-6; D unresolved. The CDR3 spans 16 residues. Germline CDR1 is KGHSH and CDR2 is LQKENI. Between the trimmed V and J ends, which lost 6 bases and 6 bases, there was a span of 18 bases.